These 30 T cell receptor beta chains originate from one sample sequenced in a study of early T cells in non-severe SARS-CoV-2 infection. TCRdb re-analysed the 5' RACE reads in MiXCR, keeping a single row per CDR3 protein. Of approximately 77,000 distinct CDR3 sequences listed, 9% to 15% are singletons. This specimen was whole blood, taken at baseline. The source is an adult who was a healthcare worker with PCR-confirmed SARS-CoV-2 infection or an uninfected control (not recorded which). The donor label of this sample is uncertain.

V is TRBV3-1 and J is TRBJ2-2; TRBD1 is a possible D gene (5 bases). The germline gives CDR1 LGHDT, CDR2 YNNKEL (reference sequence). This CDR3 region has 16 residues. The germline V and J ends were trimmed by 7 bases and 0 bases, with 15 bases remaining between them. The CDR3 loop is CASTTSRAPNTGELFF. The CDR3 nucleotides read TGTGCCAGCACTACCTCCAGGGCCCCGAACACCGGGGAGCTGTTTTTT.

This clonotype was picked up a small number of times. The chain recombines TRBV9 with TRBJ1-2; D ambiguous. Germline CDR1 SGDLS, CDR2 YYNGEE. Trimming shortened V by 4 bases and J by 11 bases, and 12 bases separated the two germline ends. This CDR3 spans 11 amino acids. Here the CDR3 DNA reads TGTGCCAGCAGCCCATTTGAGATTTACACCTTC. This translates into CASSPFEIYTF.

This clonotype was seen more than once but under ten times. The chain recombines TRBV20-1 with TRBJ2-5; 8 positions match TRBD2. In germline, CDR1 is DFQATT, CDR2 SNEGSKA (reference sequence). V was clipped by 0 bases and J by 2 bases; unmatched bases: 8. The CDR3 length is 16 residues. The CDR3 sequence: CSARDRLAGVQETQYF. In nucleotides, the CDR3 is TGCAGTGCTAGAGATAGGCTAGCGGGCGTACAAGAGACCCAGTACTTC.

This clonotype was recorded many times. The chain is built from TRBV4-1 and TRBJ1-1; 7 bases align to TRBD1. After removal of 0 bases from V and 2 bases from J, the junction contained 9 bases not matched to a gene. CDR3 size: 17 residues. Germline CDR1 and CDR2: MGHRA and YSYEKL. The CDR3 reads CASSQDAGQNFNTEAFF. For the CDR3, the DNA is TGCGCCAGCAGCCAAGATGCGGGACAGAATTTTAACACTGAAGCTTTCTTT.

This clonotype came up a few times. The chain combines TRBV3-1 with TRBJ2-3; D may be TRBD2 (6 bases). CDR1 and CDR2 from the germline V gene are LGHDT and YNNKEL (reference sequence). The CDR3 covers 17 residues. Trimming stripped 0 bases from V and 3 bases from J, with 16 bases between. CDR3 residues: CASSQDVAFGGTDTQYF. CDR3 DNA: TGTGCCAGCAGCCAAGATGTCGCCTTCGGAGGGACAGATACGCAGTATTTT.

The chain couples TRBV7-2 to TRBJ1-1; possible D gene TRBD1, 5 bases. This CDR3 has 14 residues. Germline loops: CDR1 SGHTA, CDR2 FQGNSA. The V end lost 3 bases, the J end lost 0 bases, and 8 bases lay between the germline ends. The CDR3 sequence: CASSFRAMNTEAFF. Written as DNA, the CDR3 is TGTGCCAGCAGCTTCAGGGCCATGAACACTGAAGCTTTCTTT.

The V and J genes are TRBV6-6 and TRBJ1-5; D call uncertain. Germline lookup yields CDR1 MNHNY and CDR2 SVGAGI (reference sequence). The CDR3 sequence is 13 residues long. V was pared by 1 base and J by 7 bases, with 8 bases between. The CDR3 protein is CASSYFPAQPQHF. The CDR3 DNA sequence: TGTGCCAGCAGTTACTTTCCCGCGCAGCCCCAGCATTTT.

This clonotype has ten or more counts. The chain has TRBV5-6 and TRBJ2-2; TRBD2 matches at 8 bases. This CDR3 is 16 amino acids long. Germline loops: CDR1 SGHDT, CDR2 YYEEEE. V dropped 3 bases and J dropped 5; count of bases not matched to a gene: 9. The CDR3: CASSWSQRGTTGELFF. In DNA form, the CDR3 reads TGTGCCAGCAGCTGGAGCCAGCGGGGGACAACCGGGGAGCTGTTTTTT.

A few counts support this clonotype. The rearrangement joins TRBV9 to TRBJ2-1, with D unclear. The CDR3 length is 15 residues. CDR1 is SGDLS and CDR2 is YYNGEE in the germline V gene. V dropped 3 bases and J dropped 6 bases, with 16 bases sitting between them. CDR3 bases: TGTGCCAGCAGCGGCGCGCCCGAGACGCCCAATGAGCAGTTCTTC. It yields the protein CASSGAPETPNEQFF.

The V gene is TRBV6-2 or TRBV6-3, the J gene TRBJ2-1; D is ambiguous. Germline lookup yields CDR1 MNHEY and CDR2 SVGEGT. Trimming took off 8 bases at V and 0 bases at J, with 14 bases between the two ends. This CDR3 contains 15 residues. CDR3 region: CASSIPTRSYNEQFF. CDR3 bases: TGTGCCAGCTCTATCCCTACGCGCTCCTACAATGAGCAGTTCTTC.

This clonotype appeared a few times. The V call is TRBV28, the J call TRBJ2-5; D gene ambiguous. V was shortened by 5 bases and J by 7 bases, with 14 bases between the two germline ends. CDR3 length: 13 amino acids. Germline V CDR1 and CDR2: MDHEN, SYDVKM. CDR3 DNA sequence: TGTGCCAGCAGTCTAATTAATTCAGGGACCCAGTACTTC. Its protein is CASSLINSGTQYF.

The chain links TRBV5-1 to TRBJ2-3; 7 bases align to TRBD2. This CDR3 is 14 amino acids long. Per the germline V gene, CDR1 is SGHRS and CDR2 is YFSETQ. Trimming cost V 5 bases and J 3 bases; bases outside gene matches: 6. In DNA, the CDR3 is TGCGCCAGCAGTTCCGGGACTATGACAGATACGCAGTATTTT. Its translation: CASSSGTMTDTQYF.

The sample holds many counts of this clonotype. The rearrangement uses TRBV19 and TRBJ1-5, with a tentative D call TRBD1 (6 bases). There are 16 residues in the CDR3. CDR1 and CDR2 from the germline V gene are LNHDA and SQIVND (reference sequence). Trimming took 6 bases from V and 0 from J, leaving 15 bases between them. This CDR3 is CASRGFTGLSNQPQHF. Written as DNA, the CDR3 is TGTGCCAGTAGGGGTTTTACAGGGCTTAGCAATCAGCCCCAGCATTTT.

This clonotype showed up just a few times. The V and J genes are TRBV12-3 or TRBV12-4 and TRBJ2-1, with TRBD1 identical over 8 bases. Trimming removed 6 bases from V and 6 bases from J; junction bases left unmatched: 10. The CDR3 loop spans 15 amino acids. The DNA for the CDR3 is TGTGCCAGCAGCAAGGACAGGGTTTTTGGCAATGAGCAGTTCTTC. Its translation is CASSKDRVFGNEQFF.

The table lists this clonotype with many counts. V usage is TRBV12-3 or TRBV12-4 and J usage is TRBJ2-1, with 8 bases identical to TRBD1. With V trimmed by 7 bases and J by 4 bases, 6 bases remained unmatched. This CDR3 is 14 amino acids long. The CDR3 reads CASKGDRLYNEQFF. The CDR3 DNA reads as TGTGCCAGCAAGGGGGACAGGCTATACAATGAGCAGTTCTTC.

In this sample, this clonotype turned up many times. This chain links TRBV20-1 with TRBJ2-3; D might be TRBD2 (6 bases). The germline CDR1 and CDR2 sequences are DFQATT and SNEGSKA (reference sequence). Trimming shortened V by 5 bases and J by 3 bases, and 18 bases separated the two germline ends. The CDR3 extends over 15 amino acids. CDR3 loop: CSAPGRGSMTDTQYF. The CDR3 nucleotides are TGCAGTGCTCCCGGGCGGGGCTCAATGACAGATACGCAGTATTTT.

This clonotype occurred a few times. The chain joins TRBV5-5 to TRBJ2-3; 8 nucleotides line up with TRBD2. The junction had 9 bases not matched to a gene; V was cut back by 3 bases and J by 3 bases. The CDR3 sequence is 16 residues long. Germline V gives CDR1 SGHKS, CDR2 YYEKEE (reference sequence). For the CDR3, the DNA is TGTGCCAGCAGCTGGGAAGATAGCGGGATAACAGATACGCAGTATTTT. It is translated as CASSWEDSGITDTQYF.

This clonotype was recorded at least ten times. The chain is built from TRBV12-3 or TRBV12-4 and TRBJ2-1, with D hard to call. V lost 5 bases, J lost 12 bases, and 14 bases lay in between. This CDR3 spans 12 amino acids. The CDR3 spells CASSHGPTGQFF. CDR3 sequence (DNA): TGTGCCAGCAGTCACGGACCGACGGGGCAGTTCTTC.

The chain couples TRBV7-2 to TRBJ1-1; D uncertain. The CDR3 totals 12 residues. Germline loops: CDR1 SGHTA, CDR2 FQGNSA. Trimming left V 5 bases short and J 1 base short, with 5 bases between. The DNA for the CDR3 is TGTGCCAGCAGCGATCGGAACACTGAAGCTTTCTTT. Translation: CASSDRNTEAFF.

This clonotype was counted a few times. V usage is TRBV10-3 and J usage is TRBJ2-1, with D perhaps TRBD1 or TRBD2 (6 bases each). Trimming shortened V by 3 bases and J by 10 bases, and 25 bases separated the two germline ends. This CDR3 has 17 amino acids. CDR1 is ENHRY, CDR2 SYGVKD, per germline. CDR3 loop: CAISEREGGVSLREQFF. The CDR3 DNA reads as TGTGCCATCAGTGAACGAGAGGGGGGCGTTAGTCTGAGGGAGCAGTTCTTC.

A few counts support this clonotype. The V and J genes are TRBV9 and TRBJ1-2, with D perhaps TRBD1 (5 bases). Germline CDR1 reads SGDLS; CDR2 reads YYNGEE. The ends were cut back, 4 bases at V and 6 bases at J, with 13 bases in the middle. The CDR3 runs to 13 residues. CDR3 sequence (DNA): TGTGCCAGCAGCCCCTGGGACGGCAATGGCTACACCTTC. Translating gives CASSPWDGNGYTF.

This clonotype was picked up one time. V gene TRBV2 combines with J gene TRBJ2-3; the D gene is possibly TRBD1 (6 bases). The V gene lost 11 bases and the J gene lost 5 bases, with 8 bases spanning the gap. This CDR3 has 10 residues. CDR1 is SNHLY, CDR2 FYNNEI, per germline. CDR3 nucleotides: TGTGCCGTACAGGGAGATACGCAGTATTTT. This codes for CAVQGDTQYF.

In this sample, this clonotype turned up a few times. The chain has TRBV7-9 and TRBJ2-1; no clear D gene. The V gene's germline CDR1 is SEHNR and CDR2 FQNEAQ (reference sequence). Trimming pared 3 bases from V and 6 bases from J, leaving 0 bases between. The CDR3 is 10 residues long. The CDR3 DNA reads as TGTGCCAGCAGCTTCAATGAGCAGTTCTTC. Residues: CASSFNEQFF.

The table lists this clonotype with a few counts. The CDR3 coding sequence is TGTGCCAGCAGCCGAGTCGGGGGGACTTCCGATACGCAGTATTTT. It translates to CASSRVGGTSDTQYF. The genes are TRBV11-3 and TRBJ2-3; 7 bases map to TRBD2. The CDR3 runs 15 residues. In germline, CDR1 is SGHNT, CDR2 YENEEA. Losses at the gene ends were 5 bases for V and 6 bases for J; bases not matched to a gene: 11.

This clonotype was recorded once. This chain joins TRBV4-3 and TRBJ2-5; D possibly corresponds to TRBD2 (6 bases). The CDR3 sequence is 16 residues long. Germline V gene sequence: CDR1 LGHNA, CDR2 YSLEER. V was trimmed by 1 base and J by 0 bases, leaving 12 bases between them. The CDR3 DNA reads TGCGCCAGCAGCCAAGGGACTACCTTGTACCAAGAGACCCAGTACTTC. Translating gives CASSQGTTLYQETQYF.

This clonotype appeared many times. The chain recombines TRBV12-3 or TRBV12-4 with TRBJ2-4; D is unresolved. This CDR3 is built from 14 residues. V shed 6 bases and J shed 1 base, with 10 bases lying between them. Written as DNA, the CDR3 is TGTGCCAGCAGCCCTGTTGGGGCCAAAAACATTCAGTACTTC. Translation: CASSPVGAKNIQYF.

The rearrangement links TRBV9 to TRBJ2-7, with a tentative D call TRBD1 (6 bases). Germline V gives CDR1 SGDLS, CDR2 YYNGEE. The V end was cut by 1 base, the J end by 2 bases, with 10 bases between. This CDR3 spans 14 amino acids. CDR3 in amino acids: CASSVWDNPYEQYF. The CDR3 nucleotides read TGTGCCAGCAGCGTATGGGACAACCCCTACGAGCAGTACTTC. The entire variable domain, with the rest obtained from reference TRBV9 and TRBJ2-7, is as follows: DSGVTQTPKHLITATGQRVTLRCSPRSGDLSVYWYQQSLDQGLQFLIQYYNGEERAKGNILERFSAQQFPDLHSELNLSSLELGDSALYFCASSVWDNPYEQYFGPGTRLTVT.

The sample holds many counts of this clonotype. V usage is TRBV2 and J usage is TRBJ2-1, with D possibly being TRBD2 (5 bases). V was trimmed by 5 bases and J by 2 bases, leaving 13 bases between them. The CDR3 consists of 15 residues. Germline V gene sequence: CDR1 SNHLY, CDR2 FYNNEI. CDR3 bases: TGTGCCAGCAGTACCACTGGACTGGCCTACAATGAGCAGTTCTTC. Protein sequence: CASSTTGLAYNEQFF.

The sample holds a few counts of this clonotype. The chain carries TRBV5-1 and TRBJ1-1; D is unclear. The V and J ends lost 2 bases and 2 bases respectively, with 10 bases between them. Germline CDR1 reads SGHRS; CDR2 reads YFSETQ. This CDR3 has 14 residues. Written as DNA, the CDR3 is TGCGCCAGCAGCTTTGCCGGCGGAAACACTGAAGCTTTCTTT. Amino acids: CASSFAGGNTEAFF.

The CDR3 reads CASSLGGLAPAKNIQYF. The CDR3 nucleotides are TGTGCCAGCAGCTTAGGAGGACTAGCCCCAGCCAAAAACATTCAGTACTTC. The V gene is TRBV7-2, the J gene TRBJ2-4, with 8 bases matching TRBD2. CDR1 is SGHTA, CDR2 FQGNSA, per germline. The CDR3 extends over 17 amino acids. The ends lost 1 base at V and 0 bases at J; junction bases unmatched: 5.